These 28 T cell receptor beta chains came from one sample sequenced in a study of human T cells and chemical hapten exposure. MiXCR, run by TCRdb on the RACE reads, gives a single entry per CDR3 protein. The sample records some 50,000 distinct CDR3 sequences, 4.4% being singletons. The time point denotes: healthy volunteer bleed at 2 weeks. The template was total RNA from unfractionated whole blood. Specimen: whole blood. The receptors here all came from a human donor in good health. Some clones in this sample may be carry-over from other donors' samples.

This clonotype was detected many times. The rearrangement uses TRBV27 and TRBJ2-3, with a possible D match to TRBD1 (6 bases). CDR1 is MNHEY and CDR2 is SMNVEV in the germline V gene (reference sequence). The CDR3 runs to 14 residues. With 3 bases removed from V and 5 bases from J, the gap between germline ends came to 12 bases. The CDR3, as DNA: TGTGCCAGCAGTTTGGGGGCGGCGGTAGATACGCAGTATTTT. Its protein product is CASSLGAAVDTQYF.

This clonotype was recorded at least ten times. CDR3 sequence reads: CASSSTGMNTGELFF. CDR3 bases: TGTGCCAGCTCTTCGACAGGGATGAACACCGGGGAGCTGTTTTTT. This chain uses TRBV27 with TRBJ2-2; 7 bases map to TRBD1. Trimming at V came to 8 bases and at J to 1 base, leaving 7 bases not matched to a gene. Germline V gene data show CDR1 as MNHEY and CDR2 as SMNVEV (reference sequence). The CDR3 totals 15 residues.

This clonotype was recorded many times. The CDR3 loop is CASSVARGPYNEQFF. CDR3 in DNA: TGTGCCAGCAGCGTAGCACGCGGGCCCTACAATGAGCAGTTCTTC. V usage is TRBV9 and J usage is TRBJ2-1, with D possibly being TRBD2 (5 bases). The CDR3 contains 15 residues. The ends were cut back, 0 bases at V and 2 bases at J, with 9 bases in the middle. The germline V gene encodes CDR1 SGDLS and CDR2 YYNGEE.

This clonotype came up many times. The chain employs TRBV28 and TRBJ2-4; D gene unclear. This CDR3 has 15 residues. The V and J ends lost 5 bases and 1 base respectively, with 12 bases between them. From germline, CDR1 is MDHEN and CDR2 SYDVKM. The CDR3 is CASSEDGVAKNIQYF. CDR3 in DNA: TGTGCCAGCAGTGAGGATGGGGTGGCCAAAAACATTCAGTACTTC. Drawing the rest from reference TRBV28 and TRBJ2-4, the complete variable domain is DVKVTQSSRYLVKRTGEKVFLECVQDMDHENMFWYRQDPGLGLRLIYFSYDVKMKEKGDIPEGYSVSREKKERFSLILESASTNQTSMYLCASSEDGVAKNIQYFGAGTRLSVL.

Many counts were recorded for this clonotype. The chain couples TRBV24-1 to TRBJ1-5; 7 bases match TRBD1. The V and J ends lost 1 base and 3 bases, in that order; junction bases with no gene match: 5. Germline V gene lookup returns CDR1 KGHDR and CDR2 SFDVKD. The CDR3 consists of 16 residues. The CDR3 here is CATSDFSRGDNQPQHF. The CDR3, as DNA: TGTGCCACCAGTGATTTTAGCAGGGGGGACAATCAGCCCCAGCATTTT.

At least ten counts were recorded for this clonotype. The V and J genes are TRBV2 and TRBJ1-4; D gene ambiguous. This CDR3 has 13 amino acids. Trimming pared 9 bases from V and 8 bases from J, leaving 16 bases between. In germline, CDR1 is SNHLY, CDR2 FYNNEI. The CDR3 DNA is TGTGCCAGAACGAATGGACTACGCGAAAAACTGTTTTTT. It codes for CARTNGLREKLFF.

This clonotype was picked up many times. This chain joins TRBV18 and TRBJ1-5; no definite D call. Germline CDR1 reads KGHSH; CDR2 reads LQKENI. The CDR3 totals 14 residues. Trimming removed 8 bases from V and 0 bases from J, with 11 bases in between. The DNA for the CDR3 is TGTGCCAGCGGAGCGTATAATAGCAATCAGCCCCAGCATTTT. Protein sequence: CASGAYNSNQPQHF.

V gene TRBV5-1 combines with J gene TRBJ1-6; 8 nucleotides agree with TRBD1. This CDR3 has 17 amino acids. The germline gives CDR1 SGHRS, CDR2 YFSETQ. With V trimmed by 0 bases and J by 8 bases, 10 bases remained unmatched. DNA for the CDR3: TGCGCCAGCAGCTTGGCCCCGCCATCACAGGGGGATTCACCCCTCCACTTT. Encoded protein: CASSLAPPSQGDSPLHF. The whole variable domain, filled in from reference TRBV5-1 and TRBJ1-6, reads KAGVTQTPRYLIKTRGQQVTLSCSPISGHRSVSWYQQTPGQGLQFLFEYFSETQRNKGNFPGRFSGRQFSNSRSEMNVSTLELGDSALYLCASSLAPPSQGDSPLHFGNGTRLTVT.

The V call is TRBV28, the J call TRBJ2-7; 7 nucleotides align to TRBD2. Trimming at V came to 6 bases and at J to 2 bases, leaving 10 bases not matched to a gene. The germline CDR1 and CDR2 sequences are MDHEN and SYDVKM. This CDR3 has 15 residues. CDR3 protein: CASSPTSARAYEQYF. The CDR3 DNA is TGTGCCAGCAGCCCTACTAGCGCCCGGGCCTACGAGCAGTACTTC. Filled out from reference TRBV28 and TRBJ2-7, the complete variable domain reads DVKVTQSSRYLVKRTGEKVFLECVQDMDHENMFWYRQDPGLGLRLIYFSYDVKMKEKGDIPEGYSVSREKKERFSLILESASTNQTSMYLCASSPTSARAYEQYFGPGTRLTVT.

The chain joins TRBV10-1 to TRBJ2-7; D is uncertain. Per germline, CDR1 WNHNN and CDR2 SYGVQD (reference sequence). This CDR3 is 13 amino acids long. Trimming shortened V by 3 bases and J by 6 bases, and 12 bases separated the two germline ends. The CDR3 nucleotides are TGCGCCAGCAGTGATAGTGCTAGGTCCGAGCAGTACTTC. Encoded protein: CASSDSARSEQYF.

This clonotype was detected many times. The chain employs TRBV4-1 and TRBJ2-5, with TRBD2 identical over 11 bases. Germline lookup yields CDR1 MGHRA and CDR2 YSYEKL. The CDR3 totals 17 residues. J gave up 5 bases and V 4 bases, and 12 bases lay outside the gene matches. The CDR3 sequence is CASSLLPIAGGPETQYF. Here the CDR3 DNA reads TGCGCCAGCAGCCTGCTCCCGATAGCGGGAGGGCCGGAGACCCAGTACTTC.

The table lists this clonotype with many counts. The chain uses TRBV29-1 and TRBJ2-1; 13 bases fit TRBD2. With 7 bases clipped from V and 9 bases from J, the junction kept 15 bases outside the gene matches. The CDR3 runs 16 residues. The germline V gene has CDR1 SQVTM and CDR2 ANQGSEA. The CDR3 DNA reads as TGCAGCGCTGATAGACCGACTAGCGGGAGGAGAGGTGAGCAGTTCTTC. Its protein product is CSADRPTSGRRGEQFF.

In its sample, this clonotype was seen a few times. The chain has TRBV14 and TRBJ2-7; D remains ambiguous. Germline loops: CDR1 SGHDN, CDR2 FVKESK. This CDR3 has 13 amino acids. V dropped 1 base and J dropped 1 base, with 5 bases sitting between them. The CDR3 is CASSQVRSYEQYF. The CDR3 coding sequence is TGTGCCAGCAGCCAAGTCCGTTCCTACGAGCAGTACTTC.

This clonotype was seen at least ten times. V gene TRBV6-5 combines with J gene TRBJ1-1; D uncertain. V was trimmed by 8 bases and J by 0 bases, leaving 7 bases between them. Germline loops: CDR1 MNHEY, CDR2 SVGAGI. The CDR3 is 12 amino acids. CDR3 nucleotide sequence: TGTGCCAGCTCCCGCATGAACACTGAAGCTTTCTTT. Protein sequence: CASSRMNTEAFF.

The sample holds a few counts of this clonotype. The chain employs TRBV18 and TRBJ2-3; D uncertain. V shed 3 bases and J shed 4 bases, with 8 bases lying between them. The germline V gene encodes CDR1 KGHSH and CDR2 LQKENI. The CDR3 runs to 13 residues. The CDR3 spells CASSPRPSDTQYF. CDR3 DNA sequence: TGTGCCAGCTCACCTCGACCCTCAGATACGCAGTATTTT.

The chain employs TRBV14 and TRBJ2-4; 10 bases line up with TRBD2. The CDR3 totals 17 residues. Germline CDR1 is SGHDN and CDR2 is FVKESK. Unmatched junction bases numbered 9, after V lost 6 bases and J lost 1 base. The chain's CDR3 is CASSTSSGRLAKNIQYF. The CDR3 DNA follows: TGTGCCAGCAGTACGTCTAGCGGGAGATTGGCCAAAAACATTCAGTACTTC.

This clonotype was counted at least ten times. The chain has TRBV29-1 and TRBJ2-3; TRBD2 is a possible D gene (7 bases). V lost 4 bases and J lost 1, with 18 bases in between. Germline V gene sequence: CDR1 SQVTM, CDR2 ANQGSEA. The CDR3 spans 16 residues. CDR3 loop: CSVGGALAVGTDTQYF. The CDR3 coding sequence is TGCAGCGTTGGGGGGGCTCTAGCGGTGGGCACAGATACGCAGTATTTT.

This clonotype has more than one count but fewer than ten. The chain recombines TRBV6-5 with TRBJ2-5; D may be TRBD2 (7 bases). The length of the CDR3 is 14 residues. Trimming cost V 0 bases and J 6 bases, with 11 bases left between them. Germline CDR1 is MNHEY and CDR2 is SVGAGI. The CDR3 DNA reads TGTGCCAGCAGTTACTCGGGGGGGCGAAAGACCCAGTACTTC. It yields the protein CASSYSGGRKTQYF.

This clonotype has only a few counts. The chain recombines TRBV6-5 with TRBJ2-7; D call uncertain. Trimming cost V 1 base and J 3 bases, with 13 bases left between them. CDR1 MNHEY and CDR2 SVGAGI come from the germline V gene. This CDR3 is 15 amino acids long. CDR3 protein: CASSYYKASLYEQYF. The CDR3 DNA reads TGTGCCAGCAGTTACTATAAGGCCTCACTCTACGAGCAGTACTTC.

CDR3 amino acids: CASSLRGSGKNIQYF. Here the CDR3 DNA reads TGTGCCAGCAGTTTGAGGGGGTCGGGGAAAAACATTCAGTACTTC. The rearrangement links TRBV28 to TRBJ2-4; D is possibly TRBD1 (6 bases). The germline V gene has CDR1 MDHEN and CDR2 SYDVKM. CDR3 length: 15 residues. Trimming took off 3 bases at V and 4 bases at J, with 13 bases between the two ends.

In its sample, this clonotype was seen many times. CDR3 sequence reads: CASSVVEVNTEAFF. CDR3 coding DNA: TGTGCCAGCAGCGTAGTCGAGGTGAACACTGAAGCTTTCTTT. The gene calls are TRBV9 and TRBJ1-1, with D uncertain. V was pared by 0 bases and J by 0 bases, with 6 bases between. The CDR3 covers 14 residues. CDR1 SGDLS and CDR2 YYNGEE come from the germline V gene.

This clonotype appeared a few times. This chain uses TRBV11-2 with TRBJ2-3; the D call may be TRBD1 or TRBD2 (6 bases each). This CDR3 is built from 15 residues. The V gene lost 7 bases and the J gene lost 2 bases, with 16 bases spanning the gap. Germline lookup yields CDR1 SGHAT and CDR2 FQNNGV. CDR3 bases: TGTGCCAGCAACTCCCCGGGGGCTGTCACAGATACGCAGTATTTT. Its protein is CASNSPGAVTDTQYF.

In this sample, this clonotype turned up a few times. The rearrangement uses TRBV7-9 and TRBJ2-7, with a tentative D call TRBD1 (6 bases). V shed 1 base and J shed 2 bases, with 9 bases lying between them. CDR3 length: 14 amino acids. CDR1 is SEHNR and CDR2 is FQNEAQ in the germline V gene (reference sequence). CDR3 sequence reads: CASSLVGQPYEQYF. CDR3 bases: TGTGCCAGCAGCTTAGTGGGACAACCCTACGAGCAGTACTTC.

This clonotype appeared many times. This rearrangement joins TRBV30 to TRBJ1-5; D not certain. The CDR3 is made up of 15 amino acids. The V end was cut by 2 bases, the J end by 4 bases, with 15 bases between. CDR1 is GTSNPN and CDR2 is SVGIG in the germline V gene (reference sequence). For the CDR3, the DNA is TGTGCCTGGAGTCTATTGACCGGAACGAATCAGCCCCAGCATTTT. It codes for CAWSLLTGTNQPQHF.

This clonotype was counted at least ten times. The chain is built from TRBV7-9 and TRBJ1-1, with D unresolved. Between the trimmed V and J ends, which lost 3 bases and 7 bases, there was a span of 9 bases. CDR1 and CDR2 (germline): SEHNR, FQNEAQ (reference sequence). The CDR3 is made up of 12 amino acids. For the CDR3, the DNA is TGTGCCAGCAGCTTGACCCGGAATGAAGCTTTCTTT. Translation: CASSLTRNEAFF.

This clonotype was recorded many times. The gene calls are TRBV7-9 and TRBJ2-7, with D maybe TRBD2 (5 bases). Trimming removed 2 bases at V and 3 bases at J, with 8 bases between. Germline V gene lookup returns CDR1 SEHNR and CDR2 FQNEAQ (reference sequence). The CDR3 is made up of 13 amino acids. The CDR3 region is CASSLLGNYEQYF. In DNA form, the CDR3 reads TGTGCCAGCAGCTTACTCGGGAACTACGAGCAGTACTTC.

This rearrangement joins TRBV3-1 to TRBJ2-4; tentative D call: TRBD1 (5 bases). The CDR3 is 16 amino acids. V lost 0 bases to trimming and J lost 1 base, with 10 bases between them. CDR1 LGHDT and CDR2 YNNKEL come from the germline V gene (reference sequence). The CDR3, as DNA: TGTGCCAGCAGCCAAGAAGCAGGGCGGGCCAAAAACATTCAGTACTTC. As protein: CASSQEAGRAKNIQYF.

The table lists this clonotype with a few counts. This chain connects TRBV5-1 to TRBJ1-1; D possibly corresponds to TRBD1 (6 bases). The length of the CDR3 is 16 residues. With 2 bases removed from V and 1 base from J, the gap between germline ends came to 15 bases. Germline loops: CDR1 SGHRS, CDR2 YFSETQ. The DNA of the CDR3 is TGCGCCAGCAGCTTTGATTTTGACAGGCCGAACACTGAAGCTTTCTTT. Amino acids: CASSFDFDRPNTEAFF.